The next 14 T cell receptor beta chains were all read from a single sample in a study of beta chain features in type 1 diabetes. Notes on the study in general: Moderately but significantly shorter TCRB CDR3s were found in Type 1 diabetes patients in all four CD4+ subsets.

Isolated RNA was reverse transcribed in full, so expressed TCRB transcripts were sequenced. Profiling relied on immunoSEQ multiplex PCR, and the TCRdb table lists in-frame clones only, not all of them. This sample has hundreds of thousands of clones, with approximately 9.9% found just once. The antigens for these receptors are not known. The material sequenced was central memory CD4+ T cells from blood. These receptors all stem from a man aged 25-40 years with type 1 diabetes.

This clone was picked up a small number of times. The V call is TRBV7-2, the J call TRBJ2-1, with TRBD2 identical over 10 bases. Germline CDR1 SGHTA, CDR2 FQGNSA. This CDR3 has 14 residues. V lost 4 bases, J lost 10 bases, and 7 bases stayed unmatched. The CDR3 is CASSSSPSGGEQFF. The CDR3 DNA follows: TGTGCCAGCAGCTCCTCCCCTAGCGGGGGCGAGCAGTTCTTC.

In this sample, this clone turned up a few times. The gene calls are TRBV7-2 and TRBJ1-2; 7 bases match TRBD1. Germline loops: CDR1 SGHTA, CDR2 FQGNSA. V lost 6 bases, J lost 4 bases, and 2 bases stayed unmatched. The length of the CDR3 is 12 residues. DNA of the CDR3: TGTGCCAGCAGGAGGGACAGCTATGGCTACACCTTC. Protein product: CASRRDSYGYTF.

A few counts support this clone. The rearrangement joins TRBV7-2 to TRBJ1-1; no firm D call. There are 15 residues in the CDR3. The germline V and J ends were trimmed by 5 bases and 5 bases, with 18 bases remaining between them. Germline assignment: CDR1 SGHTA and CDR2 FQGNSA. The CDR3 nucleotides are TGTGCCAGCAGCGGATTCCGCAACGTAGGGACTGAAGCTTTCTTT. Its protein product is CASSGFRNVGTEAFF. The entire variable domain, with the rest obtained from reference TRBV7-2 and TRBJ1-1, is as follows: GAGVSQSPSNKVTEKGKDVELRCDPISGHTALYWYRQSLGQGLEFLIYFQGNSAPDKSGLPSDRFSAERTGGSVSTLTIQRTQQEDSAVYLCASSGFRNVGTEAFFGQGTRLTVV.

This clone was detected many times. Different DNA sequences within this sample yield the same CDR3. The V call is TRBV29-1, the J call TRBJ2-1, with 7 bases aligning to TRBD2. Trimming at V came to 4 bases and at J to 8 bases, leaving 2 bases not matched to a gene. Germline V CDR1 and CDR2: SQVTM, ANQGSEA. The CDR3 is 11 residues long. The CDR3 loop reads CSVGGGDEQFF. In nucleotides, the CDR3 is TGCAGCGTTGGTGGGGGGGATGAGCAGTTCTTC.

This clone has only a few counts. This chain joins TRBV27 and TRBJ1-6; D remains ambiguous. This CDR3 is built from 14 residues. The V end lost 0 bases, the J end lost 5 bases, and 5 bases lay between the germline ends. In germline, CDR1 is MNHEY, CDR2 SMNVEV (reference sequence). This chain's CDR3 is CASSLSRDNSPLHF. The DNA of the CDR3 is TGTGCCAGCAGTTTATCGAGGGATAATTCACCCCTCCACTTT.

The DNA of the CDR3 is TGCGCCAGCAGCTTGGGCGACAGGGCGGGCGAGACCCAGTACTTC. It encodes CASSLGDRAGETQYF. V gene TRBV5-1 combines with J gene TRBJ2-5; 7 positions match TRBD1. The V gene's germline CDR1 is SGHRS and CDR2 YFSETQ. V gave up 0 bases and J gave up 5 bases; unmatched junction bases: 7. The CDR3 runs 15 residues.

A few counts support this clone. The rearrangement joins TRBV29-1 to TRBJ2-3; D is ambiguous. This CDR3 has 12 residues. The ends were cut back, 1 base at V and 8 bases at J, with 10 bases in the middle. Per germline, CDR1 SQVTM and CDR2 ANQGSEA. The CDR3 here is CSVEGSSTTQYF. The CDR3 DNA reads as TGCAGCGTTGAAGGGAGCTCAACTACGCAGTATTTT.

This clone was detected a few times. The junction does not match germline at one end; this may be a read error. The CDR3 here is CASSLLVGREPSSEQYF. The CDR3 DNA is TGCGCCAGCAGCCTATTAGTAGGCCGCGAACCGTCCTCCGAGCAGTACTTC. V is TRBV4-3 and J is TRBJ2-7; D gene uncertain. The CDR3 sequence is 17 residues long. Per germline, CDR1 LGHNA and CDR2 YSLEER.

This clone was recorded a few times. The V and J genes are TRBV5-6 and TRBJ2-5; perhaps TRBD1 as D (5 bases). V was shortened by 0 bases and J by 1 base, with 7 bases between the two germline ends. The CDR3 sequence is 14 residues long. Germline V CDR1 and CDR2: SGHDT, YYEEEE. CDR3 DNA sequence: TGTGCCAGCAGCTTGGAACAGGTCCAAGAGACCCAGTACTTC. It translates to CASSLEQVQETQYF.

The chain employs TRBV10-3 and TRBJ2-5; TRBD1 aligns across 10 bases. The germline gives CDR1 ENHRY, CDR2 SYGVKD. The CDR3 is 14 amino acids. The V gene end was trimmed by 2 bases and the J gene end by 5 bases; junction bases not matched to a gene: 2. The CDR3 coding sequence is TGTGCCATCAGTGAGGGGACAGGGGCTGAGACCCAGTACTTC. Translated: CAISEGTGAETQYF.

This clone was detected a few times. This chain joins TRBV19 and TRBJ2-3; 11 nucleotides agree with TRBD1. The length of the CDR3 is 14 residues. Per germline, CDR1 LNHDA and CDR2 SQIVND (reference sequence). The ends lost 6 bases at V and 3 bases at J; junction bases unmatched: 2. CDR3 loop: CASRRDRGTDTQYF. The CDR3 DNA reads TGTGCCAGTAGGCGGGACAGGGGGACAGATACGCAGTATTTT.

This clone came up a few times. V is TRBV7-2 and J is TRBJ2-3; 9 bases line up with TRBD1. J was trimmed by 4 bases and V by 2 bases; bases with no gene match: 10. This CDR3 comprises 17 residues. In germline, CDR1 is SGHTA, CDR2 FQGNSA. Here the CDR3 DNA reads TGTGCCAGCAGCTTACCGGTAACAGGGGGCGCTTCAGATACGCAGTATTTT. This encodes CASSLPVTGGASDTQYF.

The V and J genes are TRBV20-1 and TRBJ2-1, with D tentatively TRBD1 or TRBD2 (6 bases each). This CDR3 is built from 11 residues. Trimming left V 3 bases short and J 9 bases short, with 9 bases between. The germline CDR1 and CDR2 sequences are DFQATT and SNEGSKA (reference sequence). CDR3 in amino acids: CSASGGGEQFF. The CDR3 DNA is TGCAGTGCTAGTGGAGGGGGTGAGCAGTTCTTC.

In its sample, this clone was seen a few times. The chain is built from TRBV15 and TRBJ1-5, with 11 bases that match TRBD1. Losses at the gene ends were 0 bases for V and 7 bases for J; bases not matched to a gene: 8. The CDR3 totals 17 residues. The germline V gene encodes CDR1 LNHNV and CDR2 YYDKDF (reference sequence). The CDR3 region is CATSREPGQGDGQPQHF. In DNA form, the CDR3 reads TGTGCCACCAGCAGAGAACCGGGACAGGGGGACGGCCAGCCCCAGCATTTT.